This is a list of T cell receptor beta chains from one sample in a study of blood T cell repertoires in COVID-19. The assay was immunoSEQ multiplex PCR, and TCRdb's table has in-frame clones only and misses some. The sample has about 180,000 clones; roughly four fifths are singletons. The sequenced sample consisted of peripheral blood. These receptor sequences come from a woman in her sixties or seventies with COVID-19, enrolled during active disease. Each CDR3 is given with its conserved first and last residue. Fields, in order: D gene, clone size, V gene, J gene, CDR3 protein, CDR3 DNA. The D gene is left open where the match is weak. Rows give clone size only sometimes, using once, few, many, or a class for an expanded clone.

D: TRBD1
size: NA
V: TRBV7-9
J: TRBJ2-5
CDR3: CASTGGKTQYF
DNA: TGTGCCAGCACAGGGGGCAAGACCCAGTACTTC

D: NA
size: NA
V: TRBV11-2
J: TRBJ2-7
CDR3: CASSLGGLEQYF
DNA: TGTGCCAGCAGCTTAGGGGGCCTAGAGCAGTACTTC

D: TRBD1
size: NA
V: TRBV5-1
J: TRBJ1-3
CDR3: CASSLQGVKGNTIYF
DNA: TGCGCCAGCAGCTTGCAGGGGGTTAAAGGAAACACCATATATTTT

D: TRBD2
size: NA
V: TRBV7-2
J: TRBJ2-1
CDR3: CASSLWGTSGNNEQFF
DNA: TGTGCCAGCAGCTTATGGGGGACTAGCGGAAACAATGAGCAGTTCTTC

D: TRBD1
size: NA
V: TRBV28
J: TRBJ1-4
CDR3: CASSSHRDRRATNEKLFF
DNA: TGTGCCAGCAGTTCCCACCGGGACAGGAGGGCAACTAATGAAAAACTGTTTTTT

D: NA
size: NA
V: TRBV18
J: TRBJ2-5
CDR3: CASSWGQKETQYF
DNA: TGTGCCAGCTCCTGGGGACAAAAAGAGACCCAGTACTTC

D: TRBD1
size: NA
V: TRBV5-1
J: TRBJ2-5
CDR3: CASSLAGQRQETQYF
DNA: TGCGCCAGCAGCTTGGCGGGACAGAGACAAGAGACCCAGTACTTC

D: NA
size: NA
V: TRBV18
J: TRBJ2-3
CDR3: CASSPPTVTDTQYF
DNA: TGTGCCAGCTCACCTCCTACAGTCACAGATACGCAGTATTTT

D: TRBD2
size: NA
V: TRBV6-2/TRBV6-3
J: TRBJ2-5
CDR3: CASSYFSGRAGETQYF
DNA: TGTGCCAGCAGTTACTTTAGCGGGAGGGCCGGGGAGACCCAGTACTTC

D: NA
size: NA
V: TRBV7-9
J: TRBJ1-2
CDR3: CASSRDFTNYGYTF
DNA: TGTGCCAGCAGCCGGGACTTCACTAACTATGGCTACACCTTC

D: TRBD2
size: NA
V: TRBV10-3
J: TRBJ2-3
CDR3: CAISEPTLAGDTDTQYF
DNA: TGTGCCATCAGTGAACCCACCCTAGCGGGAGATACAGATACGCAGTATTTT

D: NA
size: NA
V: TRBV3-1/TRBV3-2
J: TRBJ1-4
CDR3: CASSQADRQKLFF
DNA: TGTGCCAGCAGCCAAGCCGACAGGCAAAAACTGTTTTTT

D: NA
size: once
V: TRBV5-1
J: TRBJ2-7
CDR3: CASSLDYYSYEQYF
DNA: TGCGCCAGCAGCCTGGACTACTACTCCTACGAGCAGTACTTC

D: TRBD2
size: NA
V: TRBV7-9
J: TRBJ2-5
CDR3: CASSPRTSGRAETQYF
DNA: TGTGCCAGCAGCCCGCGGACTAGCGGGAGGGCAGAGACCCAGTACTTC

D: TRBD2
size: NA
V: TRBV27
J: TRBJ2-1
CDR3: CASASLLAASYNEQFF
DNA: TGTGCCAGCGCATCCTTACTAGCGGCCTCATACAATGAGCAGTTCTTC

D: TRBD2
size: NA
V: TRBV25-1
J: TRBJ2-1
CDR3: CASNSRLAGWEDNEQFF
DNA: TGTGCCAGCAACTCCCGACTAGCGGGTTGGGAGGACAATGAGCAGTTCTTC

D: NA
size: NA
V: TRBV5-1
J: TRBJ1-3
CDR3: CASSLDPGLTGNTIYF
DNA: TGCGCCAGCAGCTTGGACCCGGGTCTCACTGGAAACACCATATATTTT

D: NA
size: NA
V: TRBV7-9
J: TRBJ2-2
CDR3: CASSVAGRGTGELFF
DNA: TGTGCCAGCAGCGTCGCGGGACGAGGCACCGGGGAGCTGTTTTTT

D: NA
size: NA
V: TRBV10-3
J: TRBJ2-7
CDR3: CAISVLAQSSYEQYF
DNA: TGTGCCATCAGTGTTTTAGCCCAGAGCTCCTACGAGCAGTACTTC

D: NA
size: NA
V: TRBV5-8
J: TRBJ1-2
CDR3: CASSLASGYGYTF
DNA: TGTGCCAGCAGCTTGGCCTCGGGCTATGGCTACACCTTC

D: NA
size: NA
V: TRBV7-2
J: TRBJ1-1
CDR3: CASSPQSGGVTEAFF
DNA: TGTGCCAGCAGTCCCCAGTCCGGGGGAGTTACTGAAGCTTTCTTT

D: NA
size: NA
V: TRBV18
J: TRBJ1-1
CDR3: CASSGDREAFF
DNA: TGTGCCAGCTCAGGAGACCGGGAAGCTTTCTTT

D: TRBD2
size: NA
V: TRBV6-1
J: TRBJ2-1
CDR3: CASTPGLAEYNEQFF
DNA: TGTGCCAGCACCCCGGGACTAGCGGAGTACAATGAGCAGTTCTTC

D: NA
size: NA
V: TRBV30
J: TRBJ2-2
CDR3: CAWQFTGELFF
DNA: TGTGCCTGGCAGTTCACCGGGGAGCTGTTTTTT

D: TRBD1
size: NA
V: TRBV5-4
J: TRBJ2-7
CDR3: CASSFPGTGGEQYF
DNA: TGTGCCAGCAGCTTCCCCGGGACAGGGGGCGAGCAGTACTTC

D: NA
size: NA
V: TRBV18
J: TRBJ2-7
CDR3: CASSPGGFWSEQYF
DNA: TGTGCCAGCTCACCAGGAGGTTTCTGGAGCGAGCAGTACTTC

D: NA
size: NA
V: TRBV5-1
J: TRBJ2-5
CDR3: CASSPFSASSSQETQYF
DNA: TGCGCCAGCAGCCCCTTTTCCGCTAGCTCATCCCAGGAGACCCAGTACTTC

D: TRBD2
size: NA
V: TRBV24-1
J: TRBJ2-3
CDR3: CATSGLAGSTDTQYF
DNA: TGTGCCACCAGTGGACTAGCGGGAAGCACAGATACGCAGTATTTT

D: NA
size: NA
V: TRBV12-3/TRBV12-4
J: TRBJ2-5
CDR3: CASSGTSTETQYF
DNA: TGTGCCAGCAGTGGGACTTCGACAGAGACCCAGTACTTC